The 2 T cell receptor beta chains below all came from one sample that was sequenced in a study of blood T cell repertoires in COVID-19. Libraries were prepared by immunoSEQ multiplex PCR; TCRdb keeps only in-frame clonotypes and omits some of them. The sample holds roughly 220,000 clones; 80% to 85% are singletons and the top ten take 20%. The source material was peripheral blood. These receptors were obtained from a man younger than 45 with active or convalescent COVID-19.

The CDR3 DNA follows: TGTGCCAGCAGCGTGTACTCTGGAAACACCATATATTTT. Translated: CASSVYSGNTIYF. This chain uses TRBV9 with TRBJ1-3; the D is unclear. The CDR3 covers 13 residues. Germline values: CDR1 SGDLS, CDR2 YYNGEE. Trimming cost V 2 bases and J 0 bases, with 3 bases left between them.

The chain joins TRBV5-4 to TRBJ1-4, with D possibly matching TRBD1 (5 bases). Germline CDR1 is SGHNT and CDR2 is YYREEE (reference sequence). There are 16 residues in the CDR3. The V end was cut by 4 bases, the J end by 8 bases, with 21 bases between. The CDR3 nucleotides are TGTGCCAGCAGCGGGGGGTTAGACCCGGCGGGCGAAAAACTGTTTTTT. Amino acid sequence: CASSGGLDPAGEKLFF.